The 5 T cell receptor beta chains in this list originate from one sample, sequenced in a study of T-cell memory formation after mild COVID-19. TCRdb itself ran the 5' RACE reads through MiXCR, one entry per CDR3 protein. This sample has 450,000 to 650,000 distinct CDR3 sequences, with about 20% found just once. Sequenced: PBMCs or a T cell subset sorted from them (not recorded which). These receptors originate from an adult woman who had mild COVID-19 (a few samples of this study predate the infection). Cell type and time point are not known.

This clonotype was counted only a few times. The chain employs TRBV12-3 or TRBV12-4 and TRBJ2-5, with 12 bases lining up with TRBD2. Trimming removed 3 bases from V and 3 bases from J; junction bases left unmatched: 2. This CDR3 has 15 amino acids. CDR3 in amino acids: CASSFASGGEETQYF. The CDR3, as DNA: TGTGCCAGCAGTTTTGCTAGCGGGGGGGAAGAGACCCAGTACTTC.

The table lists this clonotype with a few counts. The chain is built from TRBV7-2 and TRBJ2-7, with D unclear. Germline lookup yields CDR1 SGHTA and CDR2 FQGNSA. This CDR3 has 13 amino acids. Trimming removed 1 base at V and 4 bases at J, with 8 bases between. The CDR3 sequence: CASSLDPAYEQYF. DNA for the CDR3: TGTGCCAGCAGCTTAGACCCGGCGTACGAGCAGTACTTC.

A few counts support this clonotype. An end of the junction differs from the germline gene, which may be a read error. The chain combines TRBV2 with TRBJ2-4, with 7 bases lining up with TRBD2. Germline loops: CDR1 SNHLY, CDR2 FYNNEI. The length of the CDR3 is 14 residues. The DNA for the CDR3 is TGTGCCAGCAGGGAAGCGGGACGGGTGAGCATTCAGTACTTC. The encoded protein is CASREAGRVSIQYF. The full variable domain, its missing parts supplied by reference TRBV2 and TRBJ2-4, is EPEVTQTPSHQVTQMGQEVILRCVPISNHLYFYWYRQILGQKVEFLVSFYNNEISEKSEIFDDQFSVERPDGSNFTLKIRSTKLEDSAMYFCASREAGRVSIQYFGAGTRLSVL.

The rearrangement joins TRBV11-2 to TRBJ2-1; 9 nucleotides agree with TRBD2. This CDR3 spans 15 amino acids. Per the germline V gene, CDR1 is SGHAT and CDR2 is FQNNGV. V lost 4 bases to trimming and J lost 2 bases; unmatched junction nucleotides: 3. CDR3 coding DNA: TGTGCCAGCAGCTCTATAGCGGGAGCCTACAATGAGCAGTTCTTC. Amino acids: CASSSIAGAYNEQFF. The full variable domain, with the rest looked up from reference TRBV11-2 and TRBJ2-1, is EAGVAQSPRYKIIEKRQSVAFWCNPISGHATLYWYQQILGQGPKLLIQFQNNGVVDDSQLPKDRFSAERLKGVDSTLKIQPAKLEDSAVYLCASSSIAGAYNEQFFGPGTRLTVL.

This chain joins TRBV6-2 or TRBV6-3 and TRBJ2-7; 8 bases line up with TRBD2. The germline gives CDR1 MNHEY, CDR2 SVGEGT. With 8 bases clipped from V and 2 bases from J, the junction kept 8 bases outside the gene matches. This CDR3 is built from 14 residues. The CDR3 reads CASSGREVAYEQYF. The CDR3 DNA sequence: TGTGCCAGCTCGGGGCGGGAGGTCGCCTACGAGCAGTACTTC.